This T cell receptor (beta chain) came from a study of vaccination effects on CD4 cells after COVID-19. About the study: Participants were vaccinated with two doses of either the BNT162b2 or mRNA-1273 vaccine.

Regarding the study as a whole: Marked clonal contraction of both clone types appeared late after vaccination. The study found that only 1 of 255 vaccine-induced clones from healthy vaccinees cross-reacted with common cold coronaviruses.

Culture lasted about ten days before CD4+ T cell isolation. IL-2 medium supplanted half the medium on days 3 and 7. Using immunoSEQ multiplex PCR, the repertoire was profiled, and TCRdb retains in-frame clones only, with some absent. The data hold tens of thousands of clones, with approximately 61% observed a single time. The CDR3 totals 12 residues. The germline gives CDR1 LGHDT, CDR2 YNNKEL (reference sequence). Trimming stripped 1 base from V and 5 bases from J, with 5 bases between. On this clone itself: What it recognizes is unknown.

The sequence came from a human donor who received a COVID-19 vaccine. The input for sequencing was CD4+ T cells from PBMCs cultured without peptide, taken before COVID-19 vaccination. The chain employs TRBV3-1 (or the pseudogene TRBV3-2) and TRBJ2-5, with D perhaps matching TRBD2 (5 bases). The CDR3 DNA sequence: TGTGCCAGCAGCCAAGGAGGGGAGACCCAGTACTTC. It is translated as CASSQGGETQYF.